This is a list of T cell receptor beta chains from one sample in a study of cytomegalovirus exposure and HLA in healthy donors. The table came from immunoSEQ multiplex PCR; TCRdb's copy has only in-frame clones and leaves some out. The sample consists of over 150,000 clones, roughly four fifths of them appearing once. Input material: PBMCs. Every receptor here comes from a man aged 45-60 years in good health and CMV-seropositive. Both conserved end residues are part of each CDR3. Fields, in order: V gene, D gene, clone size, J gene, CDR3 DNA, CDR3 protein. D genes are given only for firm matches. For some rows the clone size is stated as once, few or many, or as a class when expanded; others skip it.

V gene: TRBV6-5; D gene: .; clone size: .; J gene: TRBJ2-1; CDR3 DNA: TGTGCCAGCAGACCACGGGGGGCTAAATACAATGAGCAGTTCTTC; CDR3 protein: CASRPRGAKYNEQFF
V gene: TRBV10-3; D gene: TRBD1; clone size: .; J gene: TRBJ2-5; CDR3 DNA: TGTGCCATCAGGGATCCGGGACAGGTTCACGAGACCCAGTACTTC; CDR3 protein: CAIRDPGQVHETQYF
V gene: TRBV2; D gene: .; clone size: .; J gene: TRBJ2-5; CDR3 DNA: TGTGCCAGCCGGTACGCGGGGACCCAGTACTTC; CDR3 protein: CASRYAGTQYF
V gene: TRBV5-1; D gene: TRBD1; clone size: .; J gene: TRBJ2-7; CDR3 DNA: TGCGCCAGCAGCATAGGACAGGGTGGCGAGCAGTACTTC; CDR3 protein: CASSIGQGGEQYF
V gene: TRBV19; D gene: TRBD2; clone size: .; J gene: TRBJ2-1; CDR3 DNA: TGTGCCAGTAGTATAACGGGGGGTAATGAGCAGTTCTTC; CDR3 protein: CASSITGGNEQFF
V gene: TRBV7-9; D gene: TRBD1; clone size: .; J gene: TRBJ2-5; CDR3 DNA: TGTGCCAGCAGCTTAAAGGACAGGCGAACGGATGAGACCCAGTACTTC; CDR3 protein: CASSLKDRRTDETQYF
V gene: TRBV4-1; D gene: .; clone size: .; J gene: TRBJ2-3; CDR3 DNA: TGCGCCAGCAGCCAAGCCGGGGTGCCCACAGATACGCAGTATTTT; CDR3 protein: CASSQAGVPTDTQYF
V gene: TRBV5-1; D gene: TRBD2; clone size: .; J gene: TRBJ2-5; CDR3 DNA: TGCGCCAGCAGTCCCAGCGGGAGGGTCCAAGAGACCCAGTACTTC; CDR3 protein: CASSPSGRVQETQYF
V gene: TRBV11-2; D gene: TRBD1; clone size: few; J gene: TRBJ2-7; CDR3 DNA: TGTGCCAGCAGCTTAGCCGCGACAGGGGTCAGCTCCTACGAGCAGTACTTC; CDR3 protein: CASSLAATGVSSYEQYF
V gene: TRBV9; D gene: TRBD1; clone size: .; J gene: TRBJ2-3; CDR3 DNA: TGTGCCAGCAGCGTGACAGGGACGGGCACAGATACGCAGTATTTT; CDR3 protein: CASSVTGTGTDTQYF
V gene: TRBV14; D gene: TRBD1; clone size: once; J gene: TRBJ1-2; CDR3 DNA: TGTGCCAGCAGCCAAGATTTGACAGGGTATGGCTACACCTTC; CDR3 protein: CASSQDLTGYGYTF
V gene: TRBV7-9; D gene: TRBD1; clone size: .; J gene: TRBJ1-1; CDR3 DNA: TGTGCCAGCAGCTTAGCGCGGACAGGGGAGACTGAAGCTTTCTTT; CDR3 protein: CASSLARTGETEAFF
V gene: TRBV6-5; D gene: .; clone size: .; J gene: TRBJ1-5; CDR3 DNA: TGTGCCAGCAGTTACTGGGGGGGTCAGCCCCAGCATTTT; CDR3 protein: CASSYWGGQPQHF
V gene: TRBV5-8; D gene: TRBD2; clone size: .; J gene: TRBJ2-5; CDR3 DNA: TGTGCCAGCGTCCTGGGAGGGGAGGAGACCCAGTACTTC; CDR3 protein: CASVLGGEETQYF
V gene: TRBV4-1; D gene: .; clone size: .; J gene: TRBJ1-2; CDR3 DNA: TGCGCCAGCAGCCAAGAGGGGAGCTATGGCTACACCTTC; CDR3 protein: CASSQEGSYGYTF
V gene: TRBV7-2; D gene: .; clone size: .; J gene: TRBJ2-7; CDR3 DNA: TGTGCCAGCAGCTTGATTATTACAGGGAACGAGCAGTACTTC; CDR3 protein: CASSLIITGNEQYF
V gene: TRBV19; D gene: .; clone size: .; J gene: TRBJ1-6; CDR3 DNA: TGTGCCAGTAGCACCCACAGGTTCTCCTATAATTCACCCCTCCACTTT; CDR3 protein: CASSTHRFSYNSPLHF
V gene: TRBV11-2; D gene: .; clone size: .; J gene: TRBJ1-1; CDR3 DNA: TGTGCCAGCAGCTTTGCACGGGACACTGAAGCTTTCTTT; CDR3 protein: CASSFARDTEAFF
V gene: TRBV28; D gene: .; clone size: few; J gene: TRBJ1-1; CDR3 DNA: TGTGCCAGCAGCCTAAGGGGGAGATCGAACACTGAAGCTTTCTTT; CDR3 protein: CASSLRGRSNTEAFF
V gene: TRBV5-5; D gene: .; clone size: .; J gene: TRBJ1-2; CDR3 DNA: TGTGCCAGCAGCTTGGCACAGGGTTTCATCAATGGCTACACCTTC; CDR3 protein: CASSLAQGFINGYTF
V gene: TRBV11-1; D gene: TRBD2; clone size: once; J gene: TRBJ2-5; CDR3 DNA: TGTGCCAGCAGCCAGACTAGCGGGGATCAAGAGACCCAGTACTTC; CDR3 protein: CASSQTSGDQETQYF
V gene: TRBV21-1; D gene: .; clone size: .; J gene: TRBJ2-7; CDR3 DNA: TGTGCCAGCAGCAACCTAGCGGGAGGCTACGAGCAGTACTTC; CDR3 protein: CASSNLAGGYEQYF
V gene: TRBV9; D gene: .; clone size: .; J gene: TRBJ2-3; CDR3 DNA: TGTGCCAGCAGCGTACGGGGCGGGACGACAGATACGCAGTATTTT; CDR3 protein: CASSVRGGTTDTQYF
V gene: TRBV19; D gene: .; clone size: .; J gene: TRBJ1-5; CDR3 DNA: TGTGCCAGTAGTATATCGGCCCAGGGATTACCCGATGGTCAGCCCCAGCATTTT; CDR3 protein: CASSISAQGLPDGQPQHF
V gene: TRBV30; D gene: TRBD1; clone size: .; J gene: TRBJ1-2; CDR3 DNA: TGTGCCTGGAGACGGGGACAGGAAGTTGATGGCTACACCTTC; CDR3 protein: CAWRRGQEVDGYTF
V gene: TRBV28; D gene: .; clone size: .; J gene: TRBJ2-6; CDR3 DNA: TGTGCCAGCAGTTTAACGTCTGGGGCCAACGGCCTGACTTTC; CDR3 protein: CASSLTSGANGLTF
V gene: TRBV28; D gene: .; clone size: once; J gene: TRBJ1-5; CDR3 DNA: TGTGCCAGCAGTTCCGAACAGGGTAGTAATCAGCCCCAGCATTTT; CDR3 protein: CASSSEQGSNQPQHF
V gene: TRBV5-6; D gene: TRBD1; clone size: .; J gene: TRBJ2-7; CDR3 DNA: TGTGCCAGCAGCTTGAAGACAGGGGTGAGGGTGTACGAGCAGTACTTC; CDR3 protein: CASSLKTGVRVYEQYF
V gene: TRBV27; D gene: TRBD1; clone size: .; J gene: TRBJ2-3; CDR3 DNA: TGTGCCAGCAGGTCCTGGACAGGGTCCACAGATACGCAGTATTTT; CDR3 protein: CASRSWTGSTDTQYF
V gene: TRBV27; D gene: TRBD1; clone size: .; J gene: TRBJ1-2; CDR3 DNA: TGTGCCAGCAGTTTCGCAGGGGGCCGCTATGGCTACACCTTC; CDR3 protein: CASSFAGGRYGYTF
V gene: TRBV6-6; D gene: .; clone size: .; J gene: TRBJ1-2; CDR3 DNA: TGTGCCAGCAGCCTATCTCTCGGGGATGGCTACACCTTC; CDR3 protein: CASSLSLGDGYTF
V gene: TRBV4-3; D gene: .; clone size: .; J gene: TRBJ1-4; CDR3 DNA: TGCGCCAGCAGCCATAACAGGGAGAGTACTGAAAAACTGTTTTTT; CDR3 protein: CASSHNRESTEKLFF
V gene: TRBV4-2; D gene: .; clone size: few; J gene: TRBJ2-2; CDR3 DNA: TGTGCCAGCAGCCACCTACTAGTCAAGGAGACCGGGGAGCTGTTTTTT; CDR3 protein: CASSHLLVKETGELFF
V gene: TRBV7-9; D gene: TRBD1; clone size: .; J gene: TRBJ2-7; CDR3 DNA: TGTGCCAGCAGCCCGATGACAGGGGCCGGCTACGAGCAGTACTTC; CDR3 protein: CASSPMTGAGYEQYF
V gene: TRBV7-9; D gene: .; clone size: .; J gene: TRBJ1-3; CDR3 DNA: TGTGCCAGCAAGCCGCGGTCTGGAAACACCATATATTTT; CDR3 protein: CASKPRSGNTIYF
V gene: TRBV4-1; D gene: TRBD2; clone size: few; J gene: TRBJ2-2; CDR3 DNA: TGCGCCAGCAGTCAGAGCGGGAGGGTAAACACCGGGGAGCTGTTTTTT; CDR3 protein: CASSQSGRVNTGELFF
V gene: TRBV28; D gene: TRBD1; clone size: .; J gene: TRBJ1-2; CDR3 DNA: TGTGCCAGCAGTTCGGCCAGGGGGTTTCGCTATGGCTACACCTTC; CDR3 protein: CASSSARGFRYGYTF
V gene: TRBV4-3; D gene: .; clone size: once; J gene: TRBJ1-2; CDR3 DNA: TGCGCCAGCAGCCAAGATTCCGACAGATATGGCTACACCTTT; CDR3 protein: CASSQDSDRYGYTF
V gene: TRBV5-4; D gene: .; clone size: .; J gene: TRBJ1-1; CDR3 DNA: TGTGCCAGCAGCTTGGACACTATGAACACTGAAGCTTTCTTT; CDR3 protein: CASSLDTMNTEAFF
V gene: TRBV27; D gene: .; clone size: .; J gene: TRBJ1-5; CDR3 DNA: TGTGCCAGCAGTGTAAACAGGAATCAGCCCCAGCATTTT; CDR3 protein: CASSVNRNQPQHF
V gene: TRBV28; D gene: .; clone size: .; J gene: TRBJ1-5; CDR3 DNA: TGTGCCAGCCGTGGACGAGAGGCTGGGGGCGACAATCAGCCCCAGCATTTT; CDR3 protein: CASRGREAGGDNQPQHF
V gene: TRBV5-1; D gene: .; clone size: .; J gene: TRBJ2-3; CDR3 DNA: TGCGCCAGCAGAGGAGGGCTCGATACGCAGTATTTT; CDR3 protein: CASRGGLDTQYF
V gene: TRBV29-1; D gene: .; clone size: once; J gene: TRBJ1-1; CDR3 DNA: TGCAGCGTTGAAGATCGGACTGAAGCTTTCTTT; CDR3 protein: CSVEDRTEAFF
V gene: TRBV11-2; D gene: .; clone size: .; J gene: TRBJ2-7; CDR3 DNA: TGTGCCAGCAGCCCGGGAGGGACAGGGTCCTACGAGCAGTACTTC; CDR3 protein: CASSPGGTGSYEQYF
V gene: TRBV6-5; D gene: TRBD2; clone size: .; J gene: TRBJ2-1; CDR3 DNA: TGTGCCAGCAGTTACGGGACTAGCGGGGAATACAATGAGCAGTTCTTC; CDR3 protein: CASSYGTSGEYNEQFF